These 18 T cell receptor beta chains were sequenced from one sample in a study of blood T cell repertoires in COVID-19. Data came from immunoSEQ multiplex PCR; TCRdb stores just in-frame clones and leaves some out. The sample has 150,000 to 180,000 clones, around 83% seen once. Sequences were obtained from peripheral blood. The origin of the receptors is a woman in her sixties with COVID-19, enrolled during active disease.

CDR3 sequence (DNA): TGTGCCAGCTCACCAAAGACAGCTAACTATGGCTACACCTTC. Translation: CASSPKTANYGYTF. The J gene is TRBJ1-2, the V gene TRBV18; D perhaps matches TRBD1 (5 bases). Trimming took 2 bases from V and 0 from J, leaving 7 bases between them. Looked up from germline, CDR1 is KGHSH and CDR2 is LQKENI. The CDR3 consists of 14 residues.

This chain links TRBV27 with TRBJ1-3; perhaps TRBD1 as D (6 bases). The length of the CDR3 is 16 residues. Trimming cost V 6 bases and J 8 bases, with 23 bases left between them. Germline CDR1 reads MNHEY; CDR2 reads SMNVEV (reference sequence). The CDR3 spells CASSPQGLGGTDTIYF. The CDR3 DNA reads TGTGCCAGCAGCCCCCAAGGGTTAGGGGGAACGGACACCATATATTTT.

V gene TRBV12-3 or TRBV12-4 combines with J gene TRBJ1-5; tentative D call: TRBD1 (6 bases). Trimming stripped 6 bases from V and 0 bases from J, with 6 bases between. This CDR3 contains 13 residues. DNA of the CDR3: TGTGCCAGCAGACAGGGTAGCAATCAGCCCCAGCATTTT. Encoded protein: CASRQGSNQPQHF.

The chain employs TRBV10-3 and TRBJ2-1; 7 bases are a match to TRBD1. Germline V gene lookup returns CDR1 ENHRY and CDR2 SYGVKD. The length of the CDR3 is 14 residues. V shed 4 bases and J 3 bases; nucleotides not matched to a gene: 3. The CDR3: CAISAGGNYNEQFF. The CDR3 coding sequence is TGTGCCATCAGTGCAGGGGGTAACTACAATGAGCAGTTCTTC.

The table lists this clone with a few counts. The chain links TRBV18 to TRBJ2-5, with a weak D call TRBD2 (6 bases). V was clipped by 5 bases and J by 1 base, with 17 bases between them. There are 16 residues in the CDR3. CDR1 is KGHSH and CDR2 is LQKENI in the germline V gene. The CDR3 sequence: CASSRWGLGRQETQYF. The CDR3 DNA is TGTGCCAGCTCAAGATGGGGACTTGGGCGCCAAGAGACCCAGTACTTC.

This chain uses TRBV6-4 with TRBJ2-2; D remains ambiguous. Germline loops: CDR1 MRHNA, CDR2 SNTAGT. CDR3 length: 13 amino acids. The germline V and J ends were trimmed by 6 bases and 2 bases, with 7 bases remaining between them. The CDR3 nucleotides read TGTGCCAGCAGCCCGAGTAACACCGGGGAGCTGTTTTTT. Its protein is CASSPSNTGELFF.

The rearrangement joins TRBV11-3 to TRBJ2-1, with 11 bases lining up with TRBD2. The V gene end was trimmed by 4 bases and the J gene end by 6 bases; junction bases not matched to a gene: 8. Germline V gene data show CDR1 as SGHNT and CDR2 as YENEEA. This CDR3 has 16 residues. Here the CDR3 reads CASSSQLAGVGNEQFF. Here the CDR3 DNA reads TGTGCCAGCAGCTCACAACTAGCGGGAGTGGGCAATGAGCAGTTCTTC.

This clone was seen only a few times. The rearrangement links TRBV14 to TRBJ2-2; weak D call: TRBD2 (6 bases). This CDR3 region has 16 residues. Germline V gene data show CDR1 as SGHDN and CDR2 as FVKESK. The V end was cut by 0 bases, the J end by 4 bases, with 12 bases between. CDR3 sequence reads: CASSQERLASTGELFF. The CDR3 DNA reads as TGTGCCAGCAGCCAAGAGAGGCTAGCGTCCACCGGGGAGCTGTTTTTT.

CDR3 sequence: CASSEGSGGTYEQYV. The CDR3 coding sequence is TGTGCCAGCAGCGAAGGTAGCGGGGGAACCTACGAGCAGTACGTC. The gene calls are TRBV9 and TRBJ2-7; the match to TRBD2 covers 9 bases. Germline CDR1 reads SGDLS; CDR2 reads YYNGEE. The V and J ends lost 3 bases and 2 bases, in that order; junction bases with no gene match: 6. The CDR3 is made up of 15 amino acids.

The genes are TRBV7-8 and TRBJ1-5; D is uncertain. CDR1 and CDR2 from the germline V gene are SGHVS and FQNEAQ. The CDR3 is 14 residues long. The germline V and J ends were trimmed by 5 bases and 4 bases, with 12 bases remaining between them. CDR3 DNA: TGTGCCAGCAGCCATCTCGGAGGAAATCAGCCCCAGCATTTT. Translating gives CASSHLGGNQPQHF.

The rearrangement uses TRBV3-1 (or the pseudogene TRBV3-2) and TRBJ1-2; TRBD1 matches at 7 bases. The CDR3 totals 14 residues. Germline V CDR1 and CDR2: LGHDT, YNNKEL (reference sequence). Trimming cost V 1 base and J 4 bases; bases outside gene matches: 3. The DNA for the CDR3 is TGTGCCAGCAGCCAAGTGACAGGGCTCTATGGCTACACCTTC. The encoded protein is CASSQVTGLYGYTF.

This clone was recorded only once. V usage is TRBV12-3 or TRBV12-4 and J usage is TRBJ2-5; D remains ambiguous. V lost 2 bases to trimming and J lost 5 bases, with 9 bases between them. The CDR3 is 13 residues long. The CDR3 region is CASSLSRTETQYF. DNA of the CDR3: TGTGCCAGCAGTTTATCTAGAACGGAGACCCAGTACTTC.

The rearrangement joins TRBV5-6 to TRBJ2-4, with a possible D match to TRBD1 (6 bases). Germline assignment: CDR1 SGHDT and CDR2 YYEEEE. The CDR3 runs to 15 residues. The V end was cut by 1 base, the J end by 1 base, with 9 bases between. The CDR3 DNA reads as TGTGCCAGCAGCTTGCACAGGGTGGCCAAAAACATTCAGTACTTC. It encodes CASSLHRVAKNIQYF.

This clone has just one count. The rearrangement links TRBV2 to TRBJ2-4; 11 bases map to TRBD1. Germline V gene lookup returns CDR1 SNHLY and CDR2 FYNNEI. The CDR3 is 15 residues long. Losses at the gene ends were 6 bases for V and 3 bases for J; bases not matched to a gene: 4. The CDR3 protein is CASSPGTGGKNIQYF. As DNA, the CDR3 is TGTGCCAGCAGCCCCGGGACAGGGGGCAAAAACATTCAGTACTTC.

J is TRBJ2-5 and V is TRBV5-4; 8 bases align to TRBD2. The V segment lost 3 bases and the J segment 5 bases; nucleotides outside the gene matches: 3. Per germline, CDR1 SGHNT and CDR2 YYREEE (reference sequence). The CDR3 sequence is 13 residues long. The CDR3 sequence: CASSWTSRETQYF. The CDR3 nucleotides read TGTGCCAGCAGCTGGACTAGCCGGGAGACCCAGTACTTC.

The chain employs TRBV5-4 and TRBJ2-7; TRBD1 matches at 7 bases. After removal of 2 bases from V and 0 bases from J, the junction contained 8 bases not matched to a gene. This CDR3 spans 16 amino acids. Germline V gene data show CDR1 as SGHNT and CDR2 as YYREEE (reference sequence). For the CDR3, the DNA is TGTGCCAGCAGCTTTCTCGGGACAGTGGCCTCCTACGAGCAGTACGTC. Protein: CASSFLGTVASYEQYV.

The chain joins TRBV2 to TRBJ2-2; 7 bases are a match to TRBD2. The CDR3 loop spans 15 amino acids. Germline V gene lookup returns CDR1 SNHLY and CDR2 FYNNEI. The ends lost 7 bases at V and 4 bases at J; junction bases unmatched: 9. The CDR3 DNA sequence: TGTGCCAGCAAAGAGGGCGGGAGAGTCACCGGGGAGCTGTTTTTT. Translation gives CASKEGGRVTGELFF.

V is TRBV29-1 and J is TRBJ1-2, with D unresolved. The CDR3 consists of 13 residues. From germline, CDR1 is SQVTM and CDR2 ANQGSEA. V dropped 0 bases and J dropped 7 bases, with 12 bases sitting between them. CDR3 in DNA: TGCAGCGTTGAAGATCGGGGTGTGGGTGGCTACACCTTC. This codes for CSVEDRGVGGYTF.